The TCR beta chain described here comes from a study of neurological immune-mediated disorders. Points from the study as a whole: Across subjects, no CDR3 amino acid sequence appeared in expanded clones of more than one subject, a finding that suggested private repertoires in all groups.

In its sample, this clonotype was seen many times. The target antigen is unknown. Volunteers from a blood bank in Maryland, USA, made up the healthy controls. Synthesis of cDNA used 5'RACE (with 10-nucleotide random UMIs). TCRdb reprocessed the 5' RACE reads with MiXCR, giving one entry per CDR3 protein. Among some 31,000 distinct CDR3 sequences listed, roughly 4.4% were seen once. The clonotype was recovered from a man between 18 and 29 years old in good health. The sample consisted of PBMCs.

The CDR3 bases are TGCAGCGTTGAAACAGGTGGAGGGCCAGATGGCTACACCTTC. It yields the protein CSVETGGGPDGYTF. The rearrangement links TRBV29-1 to TRBJ1-2; a weak D match, TRBD1 (5 bases). Germline values: CDR1 SQVTM, CDR2 ANQGSEA. V lost 2 bases and J 6 bases, leaving 16 bases between the germline ends. There are 14 residues in the CDR3.